Listed below are T cell receptor beta chains from one sample, sequenced in a study of blood T cell repertoires in COVID-19. Only in-frame clones appear in the TCRdb table, and some are missing; sequencing was by immunoSEQ multiplex PCR. The sample has about 92,000 clones; roughly 78% are singletons. The specimen was peripheral blood. The receptors stem from an older woman with acute or convalescent COVID-19. CDR3s include the opening cysteine and the closing phenylalanine or tryptophan. A D gene is named only where the DNA matches it firmly. Not all rows give a size; the values are once, few, many and, for expanded clones, a class.

>TRBV27|-|-|TRBJ1-2
CASSYGRGLGYTF
TGTGCCAGCAGCTACGGGAGGGGCTTAGGCTACACCTTC
>TRBV6-4|-|-|TRBJ2-1
CASSDTRGSPYNEQFF
TGTGCCAGCAGTGACACCAGGGGTTCGCCCTACAATGAGCAGTTCTTC
>TRBV5-6|TRBD1|-|TRBJ2-3
CASSLGQGKADTQYF
TGTGCCAGCAGCTTGGGACAGGGGAAAGCAGATACGCAGTATTTT
>TRBV5-1|-|medium-sized|TRBJ2-7
CASSLDGQSYEQYF
TGCGCCAGCAGCTTGGACGGACAGTCGTACGAGCAGTACTTC
>TRBV6-5|-|-|TRBJ1-1
CASLSPGKTTEAFF
TGTGCCAGCTTATCTCCAGGGAAGACAACTGAAGCTTTCTTT
>TRBV28|TRBD2|-|TRBJ2-7
CASSFGRASYEQYF
TGTGCCAGCAGTTTTGGGAGGGCATCCTACGAGCAGTACTTC
>TRBV12-3/TRBV12-4|-|-|TRBJ2-1
CASRGTPDNEQFF
TGTGCCAGCAGGGGGACACCCGACAATGAGCAGTTCTTC
>TRBV3-1/TRBV3-2|TRBD1|-|TRBJ1-6
CASSPSTGGNSPLHF
TGTGCCAGCAGCCCTTCGACAGGGGGAAATTCACCCCTCCACTTT
>TRBV30|-|-|TRBJ2-3
CAWRDRDTQYF
TGTGCCTGGAGAGACAGGGATACGCAGTATTTT
>TRBV2|-|-|TRBJ2-7
CASSEAYSYEQYF
TGTGCCAGCAGTGAAGCGTACAGCTACGAGCAGTACTTC
>TRBV5-1|TRBD2|-|TRBJ2-1
CASSLEGLAGYEQFF
TGCGCCAGCAGCTTGGAGGGACTAGCGGGCTATGAGCAGTTCTTC
>TRBV28|-|-|TRBJ1-1
CASSRPWTQNTEAFF
TGTGCCAGCAGTCGGCCTTGGACTCAAAACACTGAAGCTTTCTTT
>TRBV15|-|-|TRBJ1-2
CATSRARLRDYGYTF
TGTGCCACCAGCAGAGCCCGACTGAGAGACTATGGCTACACCTTC
>TRBV27|-|large|TRBJ2-2
CASSLWSGNTGELFF
TGTGCCAGCAGTTTATGGTCCGGTAACACCGGGGAGCTGTTTTTT
>TRBV28|-|-|TRBJ1-6
CASMEGWVGNSPLHF
TGTGCCAGCATGGAGGGCTGGGTGGGAAATTCACCCCTCCACTTT
>TRBV15|TRBD1|-|TRBJ2-1
CATSNRGRSNEQFF
TGTGCCACCAGCAATAGGGGGCGAAGTAATGAGCAGTTCTTC
>TRBV7-2|TRBD2|-|TRBJ2-1
CASSHRTSGRRVSNEQFF
TGTGCCAGCAGCCACCGGACTAGCGGGAGAAGGGTGAGCAATGAGCAGTTCTTC
>TRBV19|TRBD2|-|TRBJ2-1
CASSITGLAGSPYNEQFF
TGTGCCAGTAGTATAACCGGACTAGCGGGGTCCCCCTACAATGAGCAGTTCTTC
>TRBV5-1|-|-|TRBJ1-1
CASSILGSLNTEAFF
TGCGCCAGCAGCATTTTAGGGAGCTTGAACACTGAAGCTTTCTTT
>TRBV19|-|-|TRBJ2-3
CASSRGPARTDTQYF
TGTGCCAGTAGTAGGGGCCCAGCGCGCACAGATACGCAGTATTTT
>TRBV5-1|TRBD1|few|TRBJ1-2
CASSLEGQGAGGYTF
TGCGCCAGCAGCTTGGAGGGACAGGGGGCTGGAGGCTACACCTTC
>TRBV7-9|-|once|TRBJ1-4
CASSSIGQSNEKLFF
TGTGCCAGCAGCTCAATCGGACAGTCGAATGAAAAACTGTTTTTT
>TRBV19|TRBD2|-|TRBJ2-7
CASSVAPGGEQYF
TGTGCCAGTAGTGTCGCCCCGGGGGGCGAGCAGTACTTC
>TRBV5-1|TRBD2|-|TRBJ2-3
CASSLARPSGRPEDTQYF
TGCGCCAGCAGCTTGGCCAGACCTAGCGGGAGGCCTGAAGATACGCAGTATTTT
>TRBV7-9|-|-|TRBJ2-1
CASSLEGRNEQFF
TGTGCCAGCAGCTTAGAGGGGCGCAATGAGCAGTTCTTC
>TRBV5-6|TRBD1|-|TRBJ1-2
CASSPGQDLVDYGYTF
TGTGCCAGCAGCCCCGGACAGGACCTTGTGGACTATGGCTACACCTTC
>TRBV14|-|few|TRBJ2-2
CASSQIRAAGELFF
TGTGCCAGCAGCCAAATCAGGGCTGCCGGGGAGCTGTTTTTT
>TRBV29-1|TRBD2|-|TRBJ2-1
CSALASGKYEQFF
TGCAGCGCCCTAGCTAGCGGGAAGTATGAGCAGTTCTTC
>TRBV28|-|-|TRBJ2-1
CASSLGGAYNEQFF
TGTGCCAGCAGTTTAGGGGGCGCCTACAATGAGCAGTTCTTC
>TRBV21-1|-|-|TRBJ1-4
CASSRGLFSHSEKLFF
TGTGCCAGCAGCAGAGGACTCTTTTCCCACTCTGAAAAACTGTTTTTT
>TRBV5-1|TRBD2|-|TRBJ2-5
CASSLAGSGTETQYF
TGCGCCAGCAGCTTGGCCGGCAGCGGGACGGAGACCCAGTACTTC
>TRBV4-2|-|-|TRBJ2-1
CASSQDLWLAYNEQFF
TGTGCCAGCAGCCAAGATCTGTGGCTAGCGTACAATGAGCAGTTCTTC
>TRBV7-9|-|few|TRBJ1-5
CAITAGAGQPQHF
TGTGCCATAACCGCTGGGGCAGGGCAGCCCCAGCATTTT
>TRBV6-6|TRBD1|-|TRBJ1-1
CASTRDRALDTEAFF
TGTGCCAGCACCCGGGACAGGGCTTTGGACACTGAAGCTTTCTTT
>TRBV11-2|TRBD2|-|TRBJ2-1
CASSLLAGGPTYNEQFF
TGTGCCAGCAGCTTACTAGCGGGGGGCCCCACCTACAATGAGCAGTTCTTC
>TRBV14|-|-|TRBJ1-2
CASSQELYYGYTF
TGTGCCAGCAGCCAAGAACTGTACTATGGCTACACCTTC
>TRBV6-5|-|-|TRBJ1-5
CASSYSVTGGQPQHF
TGTGCCAGCAGTTACTCGGTGACCGGGGGTCAGCCCCAGCATTTT
>TRBV6-5|TRBD2|once|TRBJ2-7
CASQLAGMIYEQYF
TGTGCCAGCCAACTAGCGGGTATGATCTACGAGCAGTACTTC
>TRBV30|TRBD2|-|TRBJ2-1
CAWSRTSGVYNEQFF
TGTGCCTGGAGTAGGACTAGCGGAGTCTACAATGAGCAGTTCTTC
>TRBV2|-|-|TRBJ1-1
CASSGRQGNTEAFF
TGTGCCAGCAGTGGTCGGCAGGGGAACACTGAAGCTTTCTTT
>TRBV28|-|-|TRBJ2-3
CASSFPGTDTQYF
TGTGCCAGCAGTTTCCCAGGCACAGATACGCAGTATTTT
>TRBV7-6|TRBD1|-|TRBJ1-5
CASSLRGLGQPQHF
TGTGCCAGCAGCTTAAGGGGGCTAGGTCAGCCCCAGCATTTT
>TRBV5-6|-|-|TRBJ1-4
CASRRSGVGTEKLFF
TGTGCCAGCAGGCGCAGCGGGGTTGGTACCGAAAAACTGTTTTTT
>TRBV27|-|-|TRBJ2-2
CASSPGNTGELFF
TGTGCCAGCAGTCCAGGAAACACCGGGGAGCTGTTTTTT
>TRBV29-1|-|-|TRBJ2-6
CSVAGGSGANVLTF
TGCAGCGTAGCCGGTGGCTCTGGGGCCAACGTCCTGACTTTC
>TRBV7-2|TRBD1|-|TRBJ1-4
CASSAGQYATNEKLFF
TGTGCCAGCAGCGCGGGACAGTATGCAACTAATGAAAAACTGTTTTTT